This TCR beta chain was captured by sequencing in a study of breast tumors, draining lymph nodes, adjacent tissues. The study, taken as a whole, reports: That most tumor T cells come from lymph nodes remained unproven. Data fit most tumor T cells coming from lymph node, expanding in tumor. Compared with lymph nodes, tumors were less diverse; compared with nontumor tissue, more. Luminal-like breast cancer showed significantly higher tumor–nontumor repertoire similarity than basal-like.

Trimming took off 2 bases at V and 9 bases at J, with 5 bases between the two ends. Germline V gene lookup returns CDR1 MDHEN and CDR2 SYDVKM. CDR3 size: 11 residues. The lymph nodes were axillary draining lymph nodes from breast cancer patients. TCRdb re-called the multiplex PCR reads with MiXCR, one entry per CDR3 protein. Among about 300,000 distinct CDR3 sequences listed, about 30% were seen once. This clonotype appeared a few times. As yet, its antigen is unknown. The V call is TRBV28, the J call TRBJ2-1; the D is unclear. Sequenced material: axillary lymph node tissue. This TCR came from a female donor with breast cancer. Some clones in this sample may be carry-over from other donors' samples. The CDR3 coding sequence is TGTGCCAGCAGTTTAAAGTCTGAGCAGTTCTTC. Its protein product is CASSLKSEQFF.